The 28 T cell receptor beta chains listed next were all sequenced from one sample in a study of T cells in Graves' hyperthyroidism and ophthalmopathy. The source material, RNA transcripts, was used to amplify TCR beta CDR3 regions. With the HTBI primer set, the TCR CDR3 went through a first round of RT-PCR. TCRdb recomputed calls from the multiplex PCR reads with MiXCR, one row per CDR3 protein. The sample has some 400,000 distinct CDR3 sequences, about 18% seen once. The sample was blood. These receptors came from a woman in her late teens or twenties with Graves' hyperthyroidism.

This clonotype was found many times. This sequence joins TRBV2 and TRBJ1-2; D unresolved. The germline CDR1 and CDR2 sequences are SNHLY and FYNNEI. V lost 5 bases and J 8 bases, leaving 15 bases between the germline ends. The CDR3 loop spans 13 amino acids. The CDR3 loop reads CASSPSRSGGYTF. CDR3 DNA: TGTGCCAGCAGTCCAAGCCGGTCAGGCGGCTACACCTTC.

This clonotype was recorded at least ten times. The rearrangement links TRBV27 to TRBJ2-2, with D tentatively TRBD1 (5 bases). This CDR3 region has 15 residues. The germline gives CDR1 MNHEY, CDR2 SMNVEV (reference sequence). Trimming took off 6 bases at V and 7 bases at J, with 18 bases between the two ends. CDR3 coding DNA: TGTGCCAGCAGCCCTCTGGGGCTGAAGGACGGGGAGCTGTTTTTT. This codes for CASSPLGLKDGELFF.

The chain carries TRBV19 and TRBJ1-1; TRBD1 matches at 8 bases. Per the germline V gene, CDR1 is LNHDA and CDR2 is SQIVND (reference sequence). The CDR3 consists of 18 residues. J gave up 2 bases and V 4 bases, and 15 bases lay outside the gene matches. The CDR3 is CASSTPTGVMDGNTEAFF. In nucleotides, the CDR3 is TGTGCCAGTAGTACCCCGACAGGGGTGATGGATGGAAACACTGAAGCTTTCTTT.

There are many counts of this clonotype. The V and J genes are TRBV5-4 and TRBJ1-1; D is undetermined. Per the germline V gene, CDR1 is SGHNT and CDR2 is YYREEE (reference sequence). CDR3 size: 17 residues. Trimming removed 1 base at V and 0 bases at J, with 16 bases between. CDR3 DNA sequence: TGTGCCAGCAGCTTGAGTCGGGCGAGGATGGTGAACACTGAAGCTTTCTTT. This gives the protein CASSLSRARMVNTEAFF.

This rearrangement joins TRBV5-6 to TRBJ1-1; D unresolved. The CDR3 spans 12 residues. CDR1 is SGHDT, CDR2 YYEEEE, per germline. Trimming took off 4 bases at V and 4 bases at J, with 8 bases between the two ends. CDR3 sequence reads: CASSHETTEAFF. DNA of the CDR3: TGTGCCAGCAGCCATGAGACCACTGAAGCTTTCTTT.

This clonotype was counted many times. The V and J genes are TRBV15 and TRBJ2-2; D not resolved. V lost 0 bases to trimming and J lost 0 bases, with 8 bases between them. The CDR3 contains 16 residues. In germline, CDR1 is LNHNV, CDR2 YYDKDF (reference sequence). This CDR3 reads CATSRDIAANTGELFF. The CDR3 DNA follows: TGTGCCACCAGCAGAGATATCGCAGCGAACACCGGGGAGCTGTTTTTT. Based on the CDR3 plus reference TRBV15 and TRBJ2-2, the full variable domain is DAMVIQNPRYQVTQFGKPVTLSCSQTLNHNVMYWYQQKSSQAPKLLFHYYDKDFNNEADTPDNFQSRRPNTSFCFLDIRSPGLGDTAMYLCATSRDIAANTGELFFGEGSRLTVL.

The gene calls are TRBV6-2 or TRBV6-3 and TRBJ2-7; TRBD1 might be the D (5 bases). The germline CDR1 and CDR2 sequences are MNHEY and SVGEGT. This CDR3 contains 12 residues. Trimming removed 2 bases at V and 7 bases at J, with 9 bases between. CDR3 DNA sequence: TGTGCCAGCAGTTACCAAGGGGATGAGCAGTACTTC. This gives the protein CASSYQGDEQYF.

This sequence joins TRBV7-6 and TRBJ2-5; TRBD2 matches 15 bases. The CDR3 consists of 18 residues. V trimming: 1 base; J trimming: 2 bases; junction bases outside the gene matches: 5. Germline CDR1 and CDR2: SGHVS and FNYEAQ. DNA of the CDR3: TGTGCCAGCAGCTTAGGGACTAGCGGGGGGGCTGAGCAAGAGACCCAGTACTTC. Its translation is CASSLGTSGGAEQETQYF. The full variable domain, rest sourced from reference TRBV7-6 and TRBJ2-5, is GAGVSQSPRYKVTKRGQDVALRCDPISGHVSLYWYRQALGQGPEFLTYFNYEAQQDKSGLPNDRFSAERPEGSISTLTIQRTEQRDSAMYRCASSLGTSGGAEQETQYFGPGTRLLVL.

This clonotype was counted at least ten times. V and J are TRBV20-1 and TRBJ2-2, with 9 bases identical to TRBD1. The CDR3 spans 15 residues. The V gene end was trimmed by 3 bases and the J gene end by 7 bases; junction bases not matched to a gene: 9. Germline V CDR1 and CDR2: DFQATT, SNEGSKA (reference sequence). CDR3 loop: CSASLRDRAVGELFF. The CDR3 DNA sequence: TGCAGTGCTAGTCTACGGGACAGGGCCGTCGGGGAGCTGTTTTTT.

The chain couples TRBV10-2 to TRBJ2-4; the D is unclear. This CDR3 has 14 amino acids. CDR1 is WSHSY and CDR2 is SAAADI in the germline V gene. The V and J ends lost 3 bases and 0 bases respectively, with 6 bases between them. CDR3 residues: CASSDALAKNIQYF. The CDR3 nucleotides read TGCGCCAGCAGTGACGCTCTAGCCAAAAACATTCAGTACTTC.

With regard to this clonotype: A much larger clone differs from this one at a single base, so this may be a read error. Since the CDR3 does not end with the conserved phenylalanine or tryptophan, this likely comes from a read error. The chain uses TRBV6-5 and TRBJ1-2; D not certain. Germline V CDR1 and CDR2: MNHEY, SVGAGI. This CDR3 spans 14 amino acids. Trimming took off 2 bases at V and 3 bases at J, with 10 bases between the two ends. CDR3 in amino acids: CASSYRSSHYGYTS. CDR3 bases: TGTGCCAGCAGTTACCGGTCGTCCCACTATGGCTACACCTCC.

There are many counts of this clonotype. The rearrangement links TRBV7-2 to TRBJ2-7; 7 bases fit TRBD1. Trimming at V came to 5 bases and at J to 2 bases, leaving 6 bases not matched to a gene. Germline CDR1 reads SGHTA; CDR2 reads FQGNSA. This CDR3 has 14 amino acids. The CDR3 spells CASSPRTGAYEQYF. The CDR3 DNA follows: TGTGCCAGCAGCCCCAGGACAGGAGCCTACGAGCAGTACTTC.

There are many counts of this clonotype. The V gene is TRBV5-1, the J gene TRBJ1-5; D may be TRBD1 (6 bases). Trimming took off 1 base at V and 8 bases at J, with 16 bases between the two ends. This CDR3 has 15 amino acids. Germline V CDR1 and CDR2: SGHRS, YFSETQ. The DNA for the CDR3 is TGCGCCAGCAGCTTGACAGGGAAAGTTCGTGAGCCCCAGCATTTT. This codes for CASSLTGKVREPQHF.

This clonotype came up many times. The V and J genes are TRBV6-1 and TRBJ1-1; D is perhaps TRBD1 (6 bases). This CDR3 contains 12 residues. The germline V gene has CDR1 MNHNS and CDR2 SASEGT. V dropped 5 bases and J dropped 4 bases, with 8 bases sitting between them. The CDR3 reads CASSPGVTEAFF. Written as DNA, the CDR3 is TGTGCCAGCAGTCCAGGGGTCACTGAAGCTTTCTTT.

There are a few counts of this clonotype. V gene TRBV13 combines with J gene TRBJ2-2; 10 bases are shared with TRBD1. J lost 0 bases, V lost 3 bases, and 1 base had no gene match. Germline V gene lookup returns CDR1 PRHDT and CDR2 FYEKMQ (reference sequence). This CDR3 contains 16 residues. The CDR3 reads CASSFDRGPNTGELFF. The CDR3 DNA sequence: TGTGCCAGCAGCTTCGACAGGGGGCCGAACACCGGGGAGCTGTTTTTT.

There are many counts of this clonotype. The chain links TRBV28 to TRBJ1-1; D not certain. Germline CDR1 and CDR2: MDHEN and SYDVKM. The CDR3 loop spans 15 amino acids. The V end was cut by 5 bases, the J end by 3 bases, with 16 bases between. CDR3 in amino acids: CASSPYSGKDTEAFF. For the CDR3, the DNA is TGTGCCAGCAGTCCCTACAGTGGTAAGGACACTGAAGCTTTCTTT.

This clonotype has a handful of counts. Relative to the germline gene, one junction end is altered; a read error may explain this. This sequence joins TRBV6-1 and TRBJ2-4; the D gene is possibly TRBD1 (7 bases). The germline gives CDR1 MNHNS, CDR2 SASEGT. This CDR3 has 19 amino acids. The CDR3 bases are TGTGCCAGCAGTCAAATAGGACAGGCGGGATGGGCGGCCAAAAACATTAAGTACTTC. As protein: CASSQIGQAGWAAKNIKYF.

Only a few counts were recorded for this clonotype. This chain links TRBV7-9 with TRBJ2-5; D remains ambiguous. Per the germline V gene, CDR1 is SEHNR and CDR2 is FQNEAQ (reference sequence). The CDR3 is 12 amino acids. V lost 4 bases and J lost 3, with 6 bases in between. Here the CDR3 reads CASSSTEETQYF. The CDR3 DNA sequence: TGTGCCAGCAGCTCCACGGAAGAGACCCAGTACTTC.

The table lists this clonotype with many counts. The genes are TRBV20-1 and TRBJ1-2; possibly TRBD1 for D (5 bases). Trimming cost V 4 bases and J 0 bases, with 15 bases left between them. Germline V gene lookup returns CDR1 DFQATT and CDR2 SNEGSKA (reference sequence). The CDR3 is 15 residues long. CDR3 DNA: TGCAGTGCTATGGTGGGGCAGGAAGCTAACTATGGCTACACCTTC. The encoded protein is CSAMVGQEANYGYTF.

This clonotype was seen ten or more times. The genes are TRBV3-1 and TRBJ2-7; 10 nucleotides match TRBD2. Germline CDR1 and CDR2: LGHDT and YNNKEL (reference sequence). J lost 4 bases, V lost 1 base, and 4 bases had no gene match. The length of the CDR3 is 15 residues. The CDR3 bases are TGTGCCAGCAGCCAAGGAGGTAGCGGGGGGTACGAGCAGTACTTC. This gives the protein CASSQGGSGGYEQYF.

J is TRBJ1-6 and V is TRBV27; D is possibly TRBD1 (6 bases). CDR1 and CDR2 (germline): MNHEY, SMNVEV (reference sequence). The CDR3 is made up of 13 amino acids. Trimming took off 2 bases at V and 10 bases at J, with 9 bases between the two ends. The DNA of the CDR3 is TGTGCCAGCAGTTTAAACAGGGTCTCACCCCTCCACTTT. Protein product: CASSLNRVSPLHF.

This clonotype has a count of ten or more. CDR3 nucleotides: TGTGCCAGCAGCCAAAGCCCCCCCACTAACTATGGCTACACCTTC. It specifies CASSQSPPTNYGYTF. The V call is TRBV16, the J call TRBJ1-2; D uncertain. This CDR3 is built from 15 residues. Germline V gene data show CDR1 as KGHSY and CDR2 as FQNENV. Trimming pared 2 bases from V and 0 bases from J, leaving 10 bases between.

This clonotype was seen many times. The chain carries TRBV10-3 and TRBJ1-6; D is possibly TRBD1 (6 bases). In germline, CDR1 is ENHRY, CDR2 SYGVKD. There are 13 residues in the CDR3. Trimming took 8 bases from V and 7 from J, leaving 12 bases between them. Here the CDR3 reads CAIAPDSNSPLHF. CDR3 DNA sequence: TGTGCCATCGCCCCGGACAGCAATTCACCCCTCCACTTT.

This clonotype was counted at least ten times. The chain links TRBV10-1 to TRBJ1-1; D is undetermined. Per the germline V gene, CDR1 is WNHNN and CDR2 is SYGVQD (reference sequence). The CDR3 has 14 amino acids. Trimming stripped 3 bases from V and 0 bases from J, with 8 bases between. The CDR3 loop reads CASSDRNMNTEAFF. CDR3 sequence (DNA): TGCGCCAGCAGTGACCGTAACATGAACACTGAAGCTTTCTTT.

About this clonotype itself: Compared with germline, one end of the junction differs, possibly owing to a read error. This chain links TRBV3-1 with TRBJ1-2; 7 positions match TRBD1. Germline V CDR1 and CDR2: LGHDT, YNNKEL (reference sequence). The CDR3 sequence is 14 residues long. CDR3 protein: CASSQGQISIGYSF. The CDR3 DNA follows: TGTGCCAGCAGCCAGGGACAGATTTCTATCGGCTACAGCTTC.

This clonotype has a handful of counts. V and J are TRBV6-1 and TRBJ2-1; 7 bases fit TRBD1. The CDR3 is 18 amino acids. V lost 1 base, J lost 8 bases, and 17 bases stayed unmatched. Per germline, CDR1 MNHNS and CDR2 SASEGT. The CDR3 nucleotides read TGTGCCAGCAGTGAAGGCAAAGGGGGCAACATAGGGTACGATGAGCAGTTCTTC. Its protein is CASSEGKGGNIGYDEQFF.

The J gene is TRBJ1-4, the V gene TRBV30, with D possibly matching TRBD1 (6 bases). The V end was cut by 5 bases, the J end by 8 bases, with 18 bases between. This CDR3 comprises 14 residues. Germline assignment: CDR1 GTSNPN and CDR2 SVGIG (reference sequence). CDR3 loop: CAWGHGRGGEKLFF. For the CDR3, the DNA is TGTGCCTGGGGGCACGGCAGGGGAGGGGAAAAACTGTTTTTT.

Regarding this clonotype: A read error may explain this, as a much larger clone is one base away. The chain carries TRBV7-8 and TRBJ2-2; D tentatively fits TRBD1 or TRBD2 (5 bases each). Germline CDR1 reads SGHVS; CDR2 reads FQNEAQ. The CDR3 sequence is 17 residues long. The CDR3 region is CASSLVRAGNNTGELCF. DNA of the CDR3: TGTGCCAGCAGCTTAGTGCGTGCAGGGAACAACACCGGGGAGCTGTGTTTT.